Sequencing of this T cell receptor beta chain was carried out in a study of blood T cell repertoires in COVID-19. Study background: Samples came from the United States, Italy and Spain, spanning acute and convalescent COVID-19. T cells, B-cell-depleted T cells, or PBMCs supplied cDNA or gDNA.

The J segment lost 7 bases and the V segment lost 2 bases, leaving 3 bases of the junction unmatched. CDR3 size: 14 residues. Germline V lookup: CDR1 MDHEN, CDR2 SYDVKM. In the original analysis: Estimated nucleated cell counts came from reference gene primer amplification. Profiling relied on immunoSEQ multiplex PCR, and the TCRdb table lists in-frame clones only, not all of them. D and trimming were read from the DNA, whereas the V and J calls and clone size are those reported in that table. Of about 76,000 clones in the sample, over 85% were seen once. On this clone itself: This sample also contains other DNA sequences that code for the same CDR3.

V is TRBV28 and J is TRBJ1-5; 9 bases are shared with TRBD1. The sequence derives from a middle-aged man with acute or convalescent COVID-19. The specimen sequenced was peripheral blood. CDR3 residues: CASSLGTGNQPQHF. CDR3 coding DNA: TGTGCCAGCAGTTTAGGGACAGGGAACCAGCCCCAGCATTTT.